The 26 T cell receptor beta chains below all came from one sample that was sequenced in a study of blood T cells in healthy people across ages. Sample-barcoded 5' priming and a J-beta primer mix drove a second PCR of roughly 7 to 11 cycles. TCRdb reanalysed the 5' RACE reads using MiXCR and keeps one entry per CDR3 protein. Counted here are more than 900,000 distinct CDR3 sequences, 29% occurring once; the ten biggest clones make up more than 8.5%. The same data also contributed to another study, on T cells of mothers and their children.

Sequenced input: blood. The receptor source for this set is a woman between 40 and 50 years old in good health.

This clonotype has only one observation. The V and J genes are TRBV20-1 and TRBJ1-4, with D possibly matching TRBD1 (6 bases). The germline V and J ends were trimmed by 1 base and 6 bases, with 9 bases remaining between them. This CDR3 comprises 13 residues. The V gene's germline CDR1 is DFQATT and CDR2 SNEGSKA (reference sequence). The DNA for the CDR3 is TGCAGTGCTAGAGGCACAGGGTATGAAAAACTGTTTTTT. Protein: CSARGTGYEKLFF.

There are a few counts of this clonotype. The chain recombines TRBV2 with TRBJ2-3; TRBD2 matches at 8 bases. Germline CDR1 reads SNHLY; CDR2 reads FYNNEI. J lost 5 bases, V lost 5 bases, and 6 bases had no gene match. The CDR3 length is 14 residues. CDR3 nucleotides: TGTGCCAGCAGTATAGCGGGGCTGGGAGATACGCAGTATTTT. Translated: CASSIAGLGDTQYF.

Regarding this clonotype: One end of the junction varies from germline; a read error may be responsible. The chain is built from TRBV20-1 and TRBJ2-1; D unclear. CDR3 length: 14 residues. Germline CDR1 and CDR2: DFQATT and SNEGSKA (reference sequence). CDR3 protein: CSVPGRPIYDEQFF. In nucleotides, the CDR3 is TGCAGTGTTCCCGGAAGGCCCATCTACGATGAGCAGTTCTTC.

The chain is built from TRBV3-1 and TRBJ1-2, with D hard to call. Deletions cut 1 base from V and 6 bases from J, with 15 bases between. The CDR3 is 15 amino acids. Germline values: CDR1 LGHDT, CDR2 YNNKEL (reference sequence). CDR3 in DNA: TGTGCCAGCAGCCAAGGGGGTAGGGAAACGCATGGCTACACCTTC. Translating it yields CASSQGGRETHGYTF.

This clonotype was counted at least ten times. The chain carries TRBV24-1 and TRBJ2-1; the match to TRBD1 covers 9 bases. Germline values: CDR1 KGHDR, CDR2 SFDVKD. This CDR3 comprises 18 residues. Unmatched junction bases numbered 12, after V lost 0 bases and J lost 7 bases. Here the CDR3 reads CATSDLHLGTGSRNEQFF. The CDR3, as DNA: TGTGCCACCAGTGATTTGCATCTTGGGACAGGGAGTAGGAATGAGCAGTTCTTC.

The V gene is TRBV14, the J gene TRBJ1-1; maybe TRBD1 (5 bases). CDR1 is SGHDN and CDR2 is FVKESK in the germline V gene. Trimming removed 4 bases at V and 0 bases at J, with 9 bases between. The CDR3 is made up of 14 amino acids. DNA for the CDR3: TGTGCCAGCAGCCGGTCAGGGATGAACACTGAAGCTTTCTTT. It encodes CASSRSGMNTEAFF.

The V gene is TRBV5-1, the J gene TRBJ1-1; 8 bases agree with TRBD1. The ends lost 4 bases at V and 2 bases at J; junction bases unmatched: 10. The germline CDR1 and CDR2 sequences are SGHRS and YFSETQ. The CDR3 loop spans 16 amino acids. The CDR3 loop is CASSPNIGQGNTEAFF. Here the CDR3 DNA reads TGCGCCAGCAGCCCCAACATCGGACAGGGTAACACTGAAGCTTTCTTT.

This clonotype has more than one count but fewer than ten. V is TRBV5-8 and J is TRBJ2-3; 10 nucleotides match TRBD1. This CDR3 has 14 residues. CDR1 and CDR2 (germline): SGHTS, YDEGEE. Trimming at V came to 5 bases and at J to 7 bases, leaving 7 bases not matched to a gene. CDR3 sequence: CASSAGDRGNTQYF. CDR3 bases: TGTGCCAGCAGTGCTGGGGACAGGGGTAATACGCAGTATTTT.

CDR3 sequence: CASSFTPTEAFF. The CDR3 DNA sequence: TGTGCCAGCAGCTTTACCCCGACTGAAGCTTTCTTT. V and J are TRBV7-2 and TRBJ1-1; unclear D gene. The CDR3 spans 12 residues. CDR1 is SGHTA, CDR2 FQGNSA, per germline. The V end lost 3 bases, the J end lost 5 bases, and 7 bases lay between the germline ends.

This clonotype has just a few counts. This sequence joins TRBV3-1 and TRBJ2-7; no reliable D call. The germline V gene encodes CDR1 LGHDT and CDR2 YNNKEL (reference sequence). V dropped 0 bases and J dropped 1 base, with 10 bases sitting between them. This CDR3 is built from 15 residues. The CDR3 is CASSQDTAASYEQYF. Here the CDR3 DNA reads TGTGCCAGCAGCCAAGATACGGCAGCGTCCTACGAGCAGTACTTC.

A note on this clonotype: Relative to the germline gene, one junction end is altered; a read error may explain this. CDR3 residues: CASSLDPRADTKAFF. The CDR3 bases are TGTGCCAGCAGCTTAGACCCCCGGGCCGACACTAAAGCTTTCTTT. V usage is TRBV11-2 and J usage is TRBJ1-1; D uncertain. Germline V lookup: CDR1 SGHAT, CDR2 FQNNGV. There are 15 residues in the CDR3.

The table lists this clonotype with a few counts. The chain carries TRBV4-3 and TRBJ2-3; 11 positions agree with TRBD2. Germline V lookup: CDR1 LGHNA, CDR2 YSLEER. V lost 0 bases, J lost 0 bases, and 2 bases stayed unmatched. The CDR3 covers 17 residues. DNA for the CDR3: TGCGCCAGCAGCCAAGAGGTAGCGGGGGGGAGCACAGATACGCAGTATTTT. Amino acids: CASSQEVAGGSTDTQYF.

This clonotype turned up a few times. The chain recombines TRBV5-1 with TRBJ1-3; TRBD1 matches 7 bases. J gave up 0 bases and V 4 bases, and 7 bases lay outside the gene matches. There are 16 residues in the CDR3. Germline V gene lookup returns CDR1 SGHRS and CDR2 YFSETQ. CDR3 in amino acids: CASSPEGQHSGNTIYF. The CDR3 DNA reads as TGCGCCAGCAGCCCAGAGGGACAGCACTCTGGAAACACCATATATTTT.

The chain recombines TRBV10-3 with TRBJ1-2; D is unclear. The CDR3 runs 13 residues. With 4 bases removed from V and 2 bases from J, the gap between germline ends came to 8 bases. Germline V lookup: CDR1 ENHRY, CDR2 SYGVKD. The CDR3 here is CAISGGGNYGYTF. CDR3 sequence (DNA): TGTGCCATCAGTGGCGGAGGCAACTATGGCTACACCTTC.

The chain couples TRBV5-1 to TRBJ2-3; TRBD2 agrees at 12 bases. This CDR3 is 17 amino acids long. Germline-derived CDR1 and CDR2 are SGHRS and YFSETQ. The V gene end was trimmed by 4 bases and the J gene end by 1 base; junction bases not matched to a gene: 7. CDR3 nucleotide sequence: TGCGCCAGCAGCCCTGGACTAGCGGGGATCGGCACAGATACGCAGTATTTT. This translates into CASSPGLAGIGTDTQYF.

This chain joins TRBV6-6 and TRBJ1-3; TRBD1 matches at 7 bases. V lost 7 bases to trimming and J lost 4 bases; unmatched junction nucleotides: 7. The CDR3 loop spans 14 amino acids. Germline assignment: CDR1 MNHNY and CDR2 SVGAGI (reference sequence). The CDR3 DNA is TGTGCCAGCACCCTGTCGGGACAGGGAAACACCATATATTTT. It yields the protein CASTLSGQGNTIYF.

Many counts were recorded for this clonotype. The V call is TRBV5-1, the J call TRBJ2-4; D is unclear. The CDR3 covers 15 residues. The germline CDR1 and CDR2 sequences are SGHRS and YFSETQ. V lost 0 bases to trimming and J lost 5 bases, with 12 bases between them. This CDR3 is CASSLGPDFQNIQYF. The CDR3 coding sequence is TGCGCCAGCAGCTTGGGCCCCGACTTTCAAAACATTCAGTACTTC.

The chain links TRBV7-2 to TRBJ1-6, with D tentatively TRBD1 (5 bases). Germline V gene lookup returns CDR1 SGHTA and CDR2 FQGNSA. V lost 6 bases and J lost 11, with 20 bases in between. The CDR3 runs to 15 residues. The CDR3 DNA reads as TGTGCCAGCAGGTCCGGGACCCCCGCTAGGGCACCCCTCCACTTT. This gives the protein CASRSGTPARAPLHF. Looking up the rest from reference TRBV7-2 and TRBJ1-6 gives the full variable domain: GAGVSQSPSNKVTEKGKDVELRCDPISGHTALYWYRQSLGQGLEFLIYFQGNSAPDKSGLPSDRFSAERTGGSVSTLTIQRTQQEDSAVYLCASRSGTPARAPLHFGNGTRLTVT.

V is TRBV5-1 and J is TRBJ2-5, with D possibly TRBD1 on 6 matching bases. Germline CDR1 reads SGHRS; CDR2 reads YFSETQ. V dropped 5 bases and J dropped 1 base, with 12 bases sitting between them. The length of the CDR3 is 14 residues. Here the CDR3 reads CASRSQGFQETQYF. CDR3 nucleotide sequence: TGCGCCAGCAGGTCTCAGGGGTTCCAAGAGACCCAGTACTTC.

The chain carries TRBV6-6 and TRBJ2-7; D is undetermined. The ends were cut back, 1 base at V and 7 bases at J, with 11 bases in the middle. There are 13 residues in the CDR3. The V gene's germline CDR1 is MNHNY and CDR2 SVGAGI (reference sequence). The CDR3 region has the DNA TGTGCCAGCAGTTACTTGGAAGGGTGGGAGCAGTACTTC. The encoded protein is CASSYLEGWEQYF.

The chain joins TRBV5-1 to TRBJ1-1; maybe TRBD1 (5 bases). Trimming took off 1 base at V and 5 bases at J, with 12 bases between the two ends. This CDR3 has 14 residues. Germline V gene lookup returns CDR1 SGHRS and CDR2 YFSETQ. The CDR3 loop is CASSLWGGGTEAFF. CDR3 DNA: TGCGCCAGCAGCTTGTGGGGGGGAGGGACTGAAGCTTTCTTT.

This clonotype was counted ten times or more. This chain connects TRBV9 to TRBJ2-5; D may be TRBD2 (7 bases). Germline loops: CDR1 SGDLS, CDR2 YYNGEE. Trimming shortened V by 3 bases and J by 4 bases, and 16 bases separated the two germline ends. The CDR3 has 15 residues. The CDR3 here is CASSEEGGAGETQYF. As DNA, the CDR3 is TGTGCCAGCAGCGAAGAGGGGGGGGCGGGAGAGACCCAGTACTTC.

At least ten counts were recorded for this clonotype. The rearrangement uses TRBV30 and TRBJ2-7; D may be TRBD1 (6 bases). From germline, CDR1 is GTSNPN and CDR2 SVGIG (reference sequence). The CDR3 runs 16 residues. The V end was cut by 2 bases, the J end by 2 bases, with 19 bases between. CDR3 nucleotide sequence: TGTGCCTGGAGTCACCTTGACAGGCCCCCTCCCTACGAGCAGTACTTC. Its protein is CAWSHLDRPPPYEQYF.

The chain is built from TRBV20-1 and TRBJ1-1; possible D gene TRBD1, 5 bases. The CDR3 sequence is 15 residues long. V lost 3 bases, J lost 6 bases, and 20 bases lay in between. Germline CDR1 and CDR2: DFQATT and SNEGSKA (reference sequence). The CDR3 sequence: CSARGGTGAYSEAFF. The CDR3 DNA reads as TGCAGTGCTAGGGGGGGGACGGGAGCGTACTCTGAAGCTTTCTTT.

CDR3 sequence reads: CASSFHRDRSRDTQYF. Written as DNA, the CDR3 is TGTGCCAGCAGCTTTCACCGGGACCGCTCCCGAGATACGCAGTATTTT. The V call is TRBV7-2, the J call TRBJ2-3; either TRBD1 or TRBD2 may fit D (5 bases each). V was shortened by 3 bases and J by 5 bases, with 18 bases between the two germline ends. Germline V gene lookup returns CDR1 SGHTA and CDR2 FQGNSA. This CDR3 is 16 amino acids long.

Concerning this clonotype: Its ends do not fully match the called genes, so a read error is possible. The chain uses TRBV29-1 and TRBJ2-1; D uncertain. CDR3 length: 14 amino acids. Germline V gives CDR1 SQVTM, CDR2 ANQGSEA. CDR3: CSVGAPRSYNEQFF. The CDR3 nucleotides are TGCAGCGTTGGCGCGCCTCGCTCCTACAACGAGCAGTTCTTC.